The next 17 T cell receptor beta chains were all read from a single sample in a study of blood T cell repertoires in COVID-19. The assay was immunoSEQ multiplex PCR, and TCRdb's table has in-frame clones only and misses some. The sample includes some 60,000 clones, around 80% seen only once; the top ten take approximately 7.2%. Sequenced: peripheral blood. Receptors were obtained from a man aged 60 to 75 with acute or convalescent COVID-19.

CDR3 coding DNA: TGTGCCAGCAGTTTTAGAATGGGAGATGGCCAGCCCCAGCATTTT. Translating it yields CASSFRMGDGQPQHF. The rearrangement links TRBV27 to TRBJ1-5; no definite D call. The CDR3 covers 15 residues. The germline CDR1 and CDR2 sequences are MNHEY and SMNVEV (reference sequence). With 3 bases removed from V and 7 bases from J, the gap between germline ends came to 16 bases.

The chain joins TRBV5-6 to TRBJ2-7; perhaps TRBD1 as D (6 bases). V was trimmed by 4 bases and J by 5 bases, leaving 13 bases between them. Germline-derived CDR1 and CDR2 are SGHDT and YYEEEE. The CDR3 spans 13 residues. The CDR3 sequence is CASSPTGRNEQYF. The CDR3 nucleotides are TGTGCCAGCAGCCCTACAGGGCGGAACGAGCAGTACTTC. Variable domain in full (rest from reference TRBV5-6 and TRBJ2-7): DAGVTQSPTHLIKTRGQQVTLRCSPKSGHDTVSWYQQALGQGPQFIFQYYEEEERQRGNFPDRFSGHQFPNYSSELNVNALLLGDSALYLCASSPTGRNEQYFGPGTRLTVT.

V gene TRBV29-1 combines with J gene TRBJ2-7; TRBD2 aligns across 11 bases. This CDR3 has 16 residues. Per germline, CDR1 SQVTM and CDR2 ANQGSEA. J gave up 7 bases and V 7 bases, and 18 bases lay outside the gene matches. CDR3 loop: CSASRVAGGPSQEQYF. The CDR3 coding sequence is TGCAGCGCCTCTCGCGTAGCGGGGGGGCCTTCTCAGGAGCAGTACTTC.

J is TRBJ2-7 and V is TRBV5-1, with 7 bases that match TRBD1. V was clipped by 0 bases and J by 3 bases; unmatched bases: 6. Germline CDR1 and CDR2: SGHRS and YFSETQ. This CDR3 comprises 15 residues. The CDR3 DNA reads as TGCGCCAGCAGCTTGGCCCAGGGGGTTTTCTACGAGCAGTACTTC. Translation: CASSLAQGVFYEQYF.

The chain recombines TRBV15 with TRBJ2-2; tentative D call: TRBD2 (5 bases). Trimming removed 8 bases at V and 6 bases at J, with 19 bases between. The CDR3 is 15 amino acids. From germline, CDR1 is LNHNV and CDR2 YYDKDF (reference sequence). The CDR3 spells CATRPGSTPPGELFF. CDR3 nucleotide sequence: TGTGCCACCCGCCCGGGAAGTACTCCACCCGGGGAGCTGTTTTTT.

V gene TRBV5-1 combines with J gene TRBJ2-3; 15 bases are shared with TRBD2. This CDR3 is 16 amino acids long. The V and J ends lost 4 bases and 5 bases, in that order; junction bases with no gene match: 5. CDR1 and CDR2 (germline): SGHRS, YFSETQ. The CDR3 region has the DNA TGCGCCAGCAGCCCTGGACTAGCGGGGGGGCAAGATACGCAGTATTTT. Translation gives CASSPGLAGGQDTQYF. Combining the CDR3 with reference TRBV5-1 and TRBJ2-3 gives the whole variable domain KAGVTQTPRYLIKTRGQQVTLSCSPISGHRSVSWYQQTPGQGLQFLFEYFSETQRNKGNFPGRFSGRQFSNSRSEMNVSTLELGDSALYLCASSPGLAGGQDTQYFGPGTRLTVL.

CDR3 in amino acids: CSARSRVGYTF. The CDR3 DNA reads TGCAGTGCTAGGTCGAGGGTCGGCTACACCTTC. The V gene is TRBV20-1, the J gene TRBJ1-2; unclear D gene. The germline V gene has CDR1 DFQATT and CDR2 SNEGSKA (reference sequence). This CDR3 has 11 amino acids. With 3 bases removed from V and 8 bases from J, the gap between germline ends came to 10 bases.

This chain joins TRBV18 and TRBJ2-2; TRBD2 matches 8 bases. The CDR3 covers 17 residues. Unmatched junction bases numbered 8, after V lost 4 bases and J lost 1 base. Per germline, CDR1 KGHSH and CDR2 LQKENI. The CDR3 DNA reads as TGTGCCAGCTCACGGGGCAGCGGGGGCCAGAACACCGGGGAGCTGTTTTTT. Translated, it gives CASSRGSGGQNTGELFF.

This rearrangement joins TRBV29-1 to TRBJ1-1, with D possibly being TRBD1 (5 bases). Trimming removed 1 base from V and 5 bases from J, with 8 bases in between. This CDR3 region has 12 residues. In germline, CDR1 is SQVTM, CDR2 ANQGSEA. The CDR3 loop reads CSVEVTGTEAFF. CDR3 in DNA: TGCAGCGTTGAAGTTACAGGAACTGAAGCTTTCTTT. The full variable domain, rest sourced from reference TRBV29-1 and TRBJ1-1, is SAVISQKPSRDICQRGTSLTIQCQVDSQVTMMFWYRQQPGQSLTLIATANQGSEATYESGFVIDKFPISRPNLTFSTLTVSNMSPEDSSIYLCSVEVTGTEAFFGQGTRLTVV.

The rearrangement joins TRBV7-9 to TRBJ1-1; D remains unclear. V was shortened by 6 bases and J by 6 bases, with 17 bases between the two germline ends. Germline V gene lookup returns CDR1 SEHNR and CDR2 FQNEAQ (reference sequence). The CDR3 has 14 amino acids. The CDR3 region has the DNA TGTGCCAGCAGTCCTATACAAGGTCAGGCTGAAGCTTTCTTT. Translating gives CASSPIQGQAEAFF.

The chain carries TRBV5-1 and TRBJ1-5; 7 nucleotides line up with TRBD1. The V and J ends lost 8 bases and 3 bases, in that order; junction bases with no gene match: 11. The CDR3 contains 15 residues. Germline V lookup: CDR1 SGHRS, CDR2 YFSETQ. The CDR3 loop reads CARGRTGAANQPQHF. CDR3 nucleotide sequence: TGCGCCAGGGGAAGAACAGGGGCTGCCAATCAGCCCCAGCATTTT.

The chain has TRBV7-9 and TRBJ2-1, with D perhaps matching TRBD2 (6 bases). Per the germline V gene, CDR1 is SEHNR and CDR2 is FQNEAQ (reference sequence). The CDR3 spans 16 residues. V lost 0 bases, J lost 6 bases, and 15 bases lay in between. CDR3 DNA sequence: TGTGCCAGCAGCTTAGCGCTGGGACTGAATTCCAATGAGCAGTTCTTC. Translated, it gives CASSLALGLNSNEQFF.

This sequence joins TRBV6-1 and TRBJ2-7; TRBD1 matches 8 bases. The CDR3 has 16 amino acids. Trimming at V came to 1 base and at J to 0 bases, leaving 5 bases not matched to a gene. CDR1 MNHNS and CDR2 SASEGT come from the germline V gene. The CDR3 is CASSEDRDRFSYEQYF. DNA of the CDR3: TGTGCCAGCAGTGAAGACCGGGACAGGTTCTCCTACGAGCAGTACTTC.

The chain couples TRBV13 to TRBJ1-3; the match to TRBD1 covers 7 bases. Trimming removed 5 bases from V and 3 bases from J; junction bases left unmatched: 10. The CDR3 extends over 16 amino acids. The germline gives CDR1 PRHDT, CDR2 FYEKMQ (reference sequence). CDR3 amino acids: CASSLRQGRSGNTIYF. The CDR3 DNA reads as TGTGCCAGCAGCCTTCGACAGGGTAGGAGTGGAAACACCATATATTTT.

This chain links TRBV4-1 with TRBJ2-3, with 8 bases fitting TRBD1. This CDR3 contains 16 residues. With 0 bases clipped from V and 5 bases from J, the junction kept 7 bases outside the gene matches. The germline gives CDR1 MGHRA, CDR2 YSYEKL. The CDR3 DNA follows: TGCGCCAGCAGCCAAGAAGGCCAGGGGGCGGTAGATACGCAGTATTTT. Residues: CASSQEGQGAVDTQYF.

V gene TRBV7-2 combines with J gene TRBJ2-1; 7 bases match TRBD1. The CDR3 has 13 residues. Germline V lookup: CDR1 SGHTA, CDR2 FQGNSA. V was clipped by 5 bases and J by 7 bases; unmatched bases: 5. CDR3 nucleotides: TGTGCCAGCAGCGCCGACAGGGCAAATGAGCAGTTCTTC. It specifies CASSADRANEQFF.

This chain joins TRBV3-1 (or the pseudogene TRBV3-2) and TRBJ1-2; D gene uncertain. V was shortened by 3 bases and J by 4 bases, with 9 bases between the two germline ends. The CDR3 consists of 13 residues. Germline lookup yields CDR1 LGHDT and CDR2 YNNKEL (reference sequence). The CDR3 bases are TGTGCCAGCAGCCAGGGCAGGTCCTATGGCTACACCTTC. The encoded protein is CASSQGRSYGYTF.